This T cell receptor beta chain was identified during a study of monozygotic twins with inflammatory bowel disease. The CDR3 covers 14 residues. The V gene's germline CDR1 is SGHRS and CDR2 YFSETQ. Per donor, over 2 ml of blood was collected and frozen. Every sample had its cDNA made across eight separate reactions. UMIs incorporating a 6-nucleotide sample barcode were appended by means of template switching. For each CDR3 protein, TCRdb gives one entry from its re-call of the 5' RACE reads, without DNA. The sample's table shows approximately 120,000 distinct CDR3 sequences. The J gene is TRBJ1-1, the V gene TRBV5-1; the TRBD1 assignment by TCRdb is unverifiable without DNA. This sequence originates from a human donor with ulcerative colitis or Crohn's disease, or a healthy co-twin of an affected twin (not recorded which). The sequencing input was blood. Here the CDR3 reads CASSRTGFGSEAFF.